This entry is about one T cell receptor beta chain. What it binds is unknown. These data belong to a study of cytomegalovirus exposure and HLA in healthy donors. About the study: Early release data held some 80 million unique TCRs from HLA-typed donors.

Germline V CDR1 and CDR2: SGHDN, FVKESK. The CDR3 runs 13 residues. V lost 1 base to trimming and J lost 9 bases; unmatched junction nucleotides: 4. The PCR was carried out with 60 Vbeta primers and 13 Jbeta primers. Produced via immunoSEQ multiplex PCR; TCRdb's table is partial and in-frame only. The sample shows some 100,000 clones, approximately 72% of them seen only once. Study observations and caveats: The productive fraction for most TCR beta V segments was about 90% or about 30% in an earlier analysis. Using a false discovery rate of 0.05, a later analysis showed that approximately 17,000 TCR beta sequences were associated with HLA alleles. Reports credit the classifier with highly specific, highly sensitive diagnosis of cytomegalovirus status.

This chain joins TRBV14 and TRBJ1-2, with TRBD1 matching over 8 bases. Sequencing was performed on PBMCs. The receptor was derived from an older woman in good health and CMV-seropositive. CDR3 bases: TGTGCCAGCAGCCAAGGGACAGGGTGGAGCTACACCTTC. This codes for CASSQGTGWSYTF.